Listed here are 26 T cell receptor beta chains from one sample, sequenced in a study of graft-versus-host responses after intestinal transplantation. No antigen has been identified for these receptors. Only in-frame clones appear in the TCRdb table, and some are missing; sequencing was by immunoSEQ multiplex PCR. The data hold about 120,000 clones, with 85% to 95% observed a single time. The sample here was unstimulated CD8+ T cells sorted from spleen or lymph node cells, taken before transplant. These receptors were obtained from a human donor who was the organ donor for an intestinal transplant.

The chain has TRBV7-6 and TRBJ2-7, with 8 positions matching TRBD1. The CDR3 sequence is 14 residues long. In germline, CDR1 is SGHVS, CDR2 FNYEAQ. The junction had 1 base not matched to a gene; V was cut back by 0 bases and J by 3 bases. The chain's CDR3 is CASSLAGTGYEQYF. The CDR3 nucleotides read TGTGCCAGCAGCTTAGCGGGGACAGGCTACGAGCAGTACTTC. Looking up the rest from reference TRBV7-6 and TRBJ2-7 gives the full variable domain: GAGVSQSPRYKVTKRGQDVALRCDPISGHVSLYWYRQALGQGPEFLTYFNYEAQQDKSGLPNDRFSAERPEGSISTLTIQRTEQRDSAMYRCASSLAGTGYEQYFGPGTRLTVT.

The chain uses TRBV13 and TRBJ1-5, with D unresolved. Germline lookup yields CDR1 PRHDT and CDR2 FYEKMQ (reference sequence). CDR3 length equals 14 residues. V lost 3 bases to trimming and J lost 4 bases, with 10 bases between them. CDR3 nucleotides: TGTGCCAGCAGCTTGAGGCAGACAAATCAGCCCCAGCATTTT. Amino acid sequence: CASSLRQTNQPQHF.

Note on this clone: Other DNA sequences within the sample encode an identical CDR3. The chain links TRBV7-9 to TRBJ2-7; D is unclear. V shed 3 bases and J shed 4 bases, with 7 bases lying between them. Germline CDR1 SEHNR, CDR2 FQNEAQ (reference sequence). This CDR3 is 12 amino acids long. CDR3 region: CASSLTEYEQYF. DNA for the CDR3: TGTGCCAGCAGCTTGACGGAATACGAGCAGTACTTC. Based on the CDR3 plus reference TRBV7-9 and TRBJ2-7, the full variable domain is DTGVSQNPRHKITKRGQNVTFRCDPISEHNRLYWYRQTLGQGPEFLTYFQNEAQLEKSRLLSDRFSAERPKGSFSTLEIQRTEQGDSAMYLCASSLTEYEQYFGPGTRLTVT.

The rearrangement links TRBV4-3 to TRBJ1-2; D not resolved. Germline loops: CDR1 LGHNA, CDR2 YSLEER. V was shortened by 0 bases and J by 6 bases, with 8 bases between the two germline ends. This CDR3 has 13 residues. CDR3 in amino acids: CASSQEVGDGYTF. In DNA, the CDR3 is TGCGCCAGCAGCCAAGAGGTCGGGGATGGCTACACCTTC.

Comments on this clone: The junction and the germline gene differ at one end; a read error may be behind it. Here the CDR3 reads CASSLTLRGALHF. CDR3 in DNA: TGTGCCAGCAGTTTAACCTTAAGGGGAGCCCTCCACTTT. This chain joins TRBV7-3 and TRBJ1-6, with D tentatively TRBD1 (5 bases). The CDR3 is made up of 13 amino acids. CDR1 and CDR2 from the germline V gene are SGHTA and FQGTGA. Full variable domain (remainder filled in from reference TRBV7-3 and TRBJ1-6): GAGVSQTPSNKVTEKGKYVELRCDPISGHTALYWYRQSLGQGPEFLIYFQGTGAADDSGLPNDRFFAVRPEGSVSTLKIQRTERGDSAVYLCASSLTLRGALHFGNGTRLTVT.

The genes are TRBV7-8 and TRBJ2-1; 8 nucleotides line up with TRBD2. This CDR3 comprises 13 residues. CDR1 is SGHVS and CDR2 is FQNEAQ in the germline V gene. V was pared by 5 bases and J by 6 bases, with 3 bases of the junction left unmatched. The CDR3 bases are TGTGCCAGCAGCCCGACTAGCGCCAATGAGCAGTTCTTC. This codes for CASSPTSANEQFF.

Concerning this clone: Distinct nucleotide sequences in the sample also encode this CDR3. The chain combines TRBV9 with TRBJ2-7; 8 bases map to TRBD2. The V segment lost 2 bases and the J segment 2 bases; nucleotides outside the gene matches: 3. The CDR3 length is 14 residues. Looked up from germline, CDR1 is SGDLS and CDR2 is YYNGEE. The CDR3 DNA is TGTGCCAGCAGCGTTGGCGGGGGGACCTACGAGCAGTACTTC. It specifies CASSVGGGTYEQYF.

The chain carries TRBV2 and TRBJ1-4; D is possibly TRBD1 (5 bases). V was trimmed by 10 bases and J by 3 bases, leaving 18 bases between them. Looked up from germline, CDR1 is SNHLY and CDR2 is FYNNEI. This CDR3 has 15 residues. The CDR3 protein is CATAFSLGANEKLFF. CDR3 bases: TGTGCCACTGCATTTTCTTTAGGGGCTAATGAAAAACTGTTTTTT.

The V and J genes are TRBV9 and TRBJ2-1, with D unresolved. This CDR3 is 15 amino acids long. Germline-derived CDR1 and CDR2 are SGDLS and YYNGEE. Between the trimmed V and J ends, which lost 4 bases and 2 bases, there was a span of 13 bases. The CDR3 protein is CASSPEFRPYNEQFF. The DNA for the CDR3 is TGTGCCAGCAGCCCCGAGTTTAGACCCTACAATGAGCAGTTCTTC.

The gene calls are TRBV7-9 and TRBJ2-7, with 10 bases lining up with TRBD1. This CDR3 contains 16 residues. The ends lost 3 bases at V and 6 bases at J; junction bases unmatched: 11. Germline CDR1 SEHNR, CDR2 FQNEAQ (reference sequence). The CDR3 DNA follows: TGTGCCAGCAGCTTCGGGACAGGGGATTTTGGGATCGAGCAGTACTTC. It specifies CASSFGTGDFGIEQYF.

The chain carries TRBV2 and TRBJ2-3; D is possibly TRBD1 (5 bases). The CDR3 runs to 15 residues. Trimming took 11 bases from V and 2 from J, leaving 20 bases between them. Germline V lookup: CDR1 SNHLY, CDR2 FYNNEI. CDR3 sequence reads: CAGEPGSIYTDTQYF. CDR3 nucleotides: TGTGCCGGTGAGCCAGGGTCCATCTACACAGATACGCAGTATTTT.

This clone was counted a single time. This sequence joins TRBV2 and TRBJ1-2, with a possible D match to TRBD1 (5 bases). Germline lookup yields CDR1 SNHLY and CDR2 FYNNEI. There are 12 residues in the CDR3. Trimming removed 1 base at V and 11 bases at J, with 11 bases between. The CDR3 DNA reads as TGTGCCAGCAGTGAAGGCAGGTGGGGGTACACCTTC. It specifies CASSEGRWGYTF.

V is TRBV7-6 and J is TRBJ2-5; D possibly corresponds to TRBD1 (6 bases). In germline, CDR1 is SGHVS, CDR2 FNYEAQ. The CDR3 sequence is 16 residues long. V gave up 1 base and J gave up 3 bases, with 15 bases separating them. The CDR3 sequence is CASSLVGTRTEETQYF. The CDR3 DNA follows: TGTGCCAGCAGCTTAGTGGGAACTAGGACAGAAGAGACCCAGTACTTC.

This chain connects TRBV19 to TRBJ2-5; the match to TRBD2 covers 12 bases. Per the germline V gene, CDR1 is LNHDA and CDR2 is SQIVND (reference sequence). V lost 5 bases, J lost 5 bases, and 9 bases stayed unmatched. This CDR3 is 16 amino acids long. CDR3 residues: CASSARTSGNRETQYF. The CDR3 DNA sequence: TGTGCCAGTAGTGCCCGGACTAGCGGGAACCGGGAGACCCAGTACTTC.

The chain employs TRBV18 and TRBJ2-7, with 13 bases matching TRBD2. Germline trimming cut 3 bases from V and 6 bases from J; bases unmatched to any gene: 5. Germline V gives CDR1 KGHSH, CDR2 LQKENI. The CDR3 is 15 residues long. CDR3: CASSPGLAGLREQYF. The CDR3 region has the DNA TGTGCCAGCTCACCGGGACTAGCGGGACTTCGCGAGCAGTACTTC.

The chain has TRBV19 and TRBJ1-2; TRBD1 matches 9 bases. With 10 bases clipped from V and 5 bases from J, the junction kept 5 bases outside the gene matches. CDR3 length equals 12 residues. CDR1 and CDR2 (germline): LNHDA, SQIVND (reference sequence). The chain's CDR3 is CATTTGGYGYTF. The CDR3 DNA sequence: TGTGCCACCACGACAGGGGGTTATGGCTACACCTTC. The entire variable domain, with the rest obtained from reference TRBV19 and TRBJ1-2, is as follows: DGGITQSPKYLFRKEGQNVTLSCEQNLNHDAMYWYRQDPGQGLRLIYYSQIVNDFQKGDIAEGYSVSREKKESFPLTVTSAQKNPTAFYLCATTTGGYGYTFGSGTRLTVV.

CDR3 in amino acids: CASSQGGWSTDTQYF. The CDR3 region has the DNA TGCGCCAGCAGCCAAGGGGGTTGGAGCACAGATACGCAGTATTTT. The chain couples TRBV4-3 to TRBJ2-3; D unresolved. CDR3 length equals 15 residues. Germline V gives CDR1 LGHNA, CDR2 YSLEER. The V end was cut by 1 base, the J end by 0 bases, with 8 bases between.

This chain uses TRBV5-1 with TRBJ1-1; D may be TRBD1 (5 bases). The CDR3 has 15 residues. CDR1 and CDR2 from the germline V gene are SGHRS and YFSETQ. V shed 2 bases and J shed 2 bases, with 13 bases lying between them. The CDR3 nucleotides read TGCGCCAGCAGCTTAGGGGCAGGGTCTAACACTGAAGCTTTCTTT. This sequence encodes CASSLGAGSNTEAFF. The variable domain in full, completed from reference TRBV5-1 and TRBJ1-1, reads KAGVTQTPRYLIKTRGQQVTLSCSPISGHRSVSWYQQTPGQGLQFLFEYFSETQRNKGNFPGRFSGRQFSNSRSEMNVSTLELGDSALYLCASSLGAGSNTEAFFGQGTRLTVV.

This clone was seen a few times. Written as DNA, the CDR3 is TGCGCCAGCAGCCAAGGGCTGGCCCGGGACGAGCAGTACTTC. Translating gives CASSQGLARDEQYF. The V gene is TRBV4-1, the J gene TRBJ2-7, with no clear D. The CDR3 consists of 14 residues. Trimming removed 1 base from V and 5 bases from J, with 12 bases in between. Germline V lookup: CDR1 MGHRA, CDR2 YSYEKL.

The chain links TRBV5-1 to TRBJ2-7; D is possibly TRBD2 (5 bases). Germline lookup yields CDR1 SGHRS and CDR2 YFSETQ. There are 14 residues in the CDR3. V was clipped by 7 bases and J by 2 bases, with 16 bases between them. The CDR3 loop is CASAASPGTYEQYF. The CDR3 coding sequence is TGCGCCAGCGCTGCCTCCCCCGGGACCTACGAGCAGTACTTC.

The CDR3 DNA is TGCGCCAGCAGCCAAGCGGGGACCTTAAGCTACGAGCAGTACTTC. It codes for CASSQAGTLSYEQYF. The rearrangement links TRBV4-1 to TRBJ2-7, with D perhaps assigned TRBD1 or TRBD2 (5 bases each). Deletions cut 1 base from V and 3 bases from J, with 13 bases between. Germline CDR1 reads MGHRA; CDR2 reads YSYEKL. The CDR3 covers 15 residues.

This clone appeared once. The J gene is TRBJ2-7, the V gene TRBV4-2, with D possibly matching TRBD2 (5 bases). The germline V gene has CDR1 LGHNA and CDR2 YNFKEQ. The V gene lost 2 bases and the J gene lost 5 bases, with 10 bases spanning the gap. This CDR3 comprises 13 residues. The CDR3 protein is CASSQPHGDEQYF. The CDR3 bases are TGTGCCAGCAGCCAACCGCACGGGGACGAGCAGTACTTC.

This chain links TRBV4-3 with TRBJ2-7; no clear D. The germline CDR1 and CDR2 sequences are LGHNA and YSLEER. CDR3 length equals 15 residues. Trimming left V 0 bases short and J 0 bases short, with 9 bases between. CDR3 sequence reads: CASSQDPAPSYEQYF. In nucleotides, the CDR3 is TGCGCCAGCAGCCAAGATCCTGCGCCCTCCTACGAGCAGTACTTC.

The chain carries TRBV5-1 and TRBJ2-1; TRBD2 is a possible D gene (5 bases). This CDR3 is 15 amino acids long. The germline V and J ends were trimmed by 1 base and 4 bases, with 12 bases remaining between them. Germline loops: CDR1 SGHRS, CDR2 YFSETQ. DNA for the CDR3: TGCGCCAGCAGCTTGATCGGGAATGGGTACAATGAGCAGTTCTTC. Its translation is CASSLIGNGYNEQFF.

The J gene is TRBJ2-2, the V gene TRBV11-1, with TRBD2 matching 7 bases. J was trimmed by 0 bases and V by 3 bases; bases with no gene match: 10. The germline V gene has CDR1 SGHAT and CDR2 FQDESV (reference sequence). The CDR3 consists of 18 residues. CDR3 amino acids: CASSLQSLAASNTGELFF. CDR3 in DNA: TGTGCCAGCAGCTTGCAATCCCTAGCGGCATCGAACACCGGGGAGCTGTTTTTT.

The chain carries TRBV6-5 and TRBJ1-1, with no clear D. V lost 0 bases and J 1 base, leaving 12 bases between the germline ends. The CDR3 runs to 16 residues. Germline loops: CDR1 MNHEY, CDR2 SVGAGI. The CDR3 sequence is CASSYSFWGRNTEAFF. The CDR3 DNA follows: TGTGCCAGCAGTTACTCGTTCTGGGGTAGGAACACTGAAGCTTTCTTT.